This TCR beta chain was captured in a study of OX40 agonist ivuxolimab in advanced cancers. The investigators sampled blood at baseline, at cycle 4 day 1, and at cycle 7 day 1. Trimming took 4 bases from V and 3 from J; bases not matched to a gene: 7. Per germline, CDR1 SGHRS and CDR2 YFSETQ. This CDR3 region has 14 residues. The protocol was immunoSEQ multiplex PCR, while the TCRdb copy is restricted to in-frame clones and leaves out a portion. The sample comprises roughly 55,000 clones, 80% of which are singletons, and approximately 4.4% rests with the top ten. The chain employs TRBV5-1 and TRBJ2-7; TRBD2 matches at 7 bases. The clonotype originates from an adult with an advanced solid tumor such as melanoma, head and neck, liver or kidney cancer. This specimen consisted of CD4+ or CD8+ T cells sorted from blood, obtained in a trial of the OX40 agonist ivuxolimab. The CDR3 here is CASSRGEEYYEQYF. The CDR3 DNA reads TGCGCCAGCAGCCGGGGGGAGGAATACTACGAGCAGTACTTC.